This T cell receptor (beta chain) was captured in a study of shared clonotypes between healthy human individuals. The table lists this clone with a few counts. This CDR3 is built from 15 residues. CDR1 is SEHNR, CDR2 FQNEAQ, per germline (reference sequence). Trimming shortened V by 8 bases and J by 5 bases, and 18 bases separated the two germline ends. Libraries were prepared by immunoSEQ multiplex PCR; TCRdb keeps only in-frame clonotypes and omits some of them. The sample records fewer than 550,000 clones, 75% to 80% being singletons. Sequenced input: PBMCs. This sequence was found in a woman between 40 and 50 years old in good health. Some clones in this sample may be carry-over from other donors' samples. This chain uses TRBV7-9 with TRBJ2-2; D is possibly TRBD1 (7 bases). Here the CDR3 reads CASAWVQGRTGELFF. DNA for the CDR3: TGTGCCAGCGCCTGGGTACAGGGGAGGACCGGGGAGCTGTTTTTT.